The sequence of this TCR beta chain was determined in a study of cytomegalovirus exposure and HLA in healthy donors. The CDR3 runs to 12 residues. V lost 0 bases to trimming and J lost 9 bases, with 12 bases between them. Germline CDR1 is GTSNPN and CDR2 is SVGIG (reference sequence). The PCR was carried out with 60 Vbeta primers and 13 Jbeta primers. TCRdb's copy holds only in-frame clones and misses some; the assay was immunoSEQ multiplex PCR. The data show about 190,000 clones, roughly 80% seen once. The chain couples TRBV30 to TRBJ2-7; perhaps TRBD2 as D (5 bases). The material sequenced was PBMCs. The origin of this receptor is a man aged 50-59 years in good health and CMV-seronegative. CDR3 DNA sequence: TGTGCCTGGAGTGTAGGAGGACTTCGGCAGTACTTC. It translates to CAWSVGGLRQYF.